Below, 5 T cell receptor beta chains from the same sample are listed, as sequenced in a study of T cells in Graves' hyperthyroidism and ophthalmopathy. RNA transcripts gave rise to amplified TCR beta CDR3 regions. TCR CDR3 underwent first-round RT-PCR with the HTBI primer set. TCRdb re-called the multiplex PCR reads with MiXCR, one entry per CDR3 protein. The sample includes hundreds of thousands of distinct CDR3 sequences, roughly 40% of them seen just once. The sequenced sample was blood. The origin of the receptors is a man aged 18 to 29 with Graves' hyperthyroidism.

CDR3 protein: CASSLTGGASTGELFF. The CDR3 nucleotides read TGTGCCAGCAGCCTGACAGGGGGCGCTAGCACCGGGGAGCTGTTTTTT. The V call is TRBV7-2, the J call TRBJ2-2, with TRBD1 identical over 10 bases. The V gene end was trimmed by 5 bases and the J gene end by 4 bases; junction bases not matched to a gene: 7. The CDR3 loop spans 16 amino acids. Looked up from germline, CDR1 is SGHTA and CDR2 is FQGNSA.

The sample holds a few counts of this clonotype. The chain recombines TRBV7-6 with TRBJ1-1; D not resolved. CDR3 length: 15 residues. Germline values: CDR1 SGHVS, CDR2 FNYEAQ. V was cut by 4 bases and J by 0 bases, with 12 bases left in between. The CDR3 region is CASSSPGILNTEAFF. The CDR3 DNA reads TGTGCCAGCAGCTCGCCGGGTATTCTGAACACTGAAGCTTTCTTT. The full variable domain, in which reference TRBV7-6 and TRBJ1-1 provide the parts outside the CDR3, is GAGVSQSPRYKVTKRGQDVALRCDPISGHVSLYWYRQALGQGPEFLTYFNYEAQQDKSGLPNDRFSAERPEGSISTLTIQRTEQRDSAMYRCASSSPGILNTEAFFGQGTRLTVV.

This chain uses TRBV20-1 with TRBJ2-6; 7 bases fit TRBD1. In germline, CDR1 is DFQATT, CDR2 SNEGSKA (reference sequence). This CDR3 comprises 12 residues. The V and J ends lost 6 bases and 10 bases, in that order; junction bases with no gene match: 6. The CDR3 sequence is CSASTGINVLTF. The CDR3 nucleotides read TGCAGTGCCTCGACAGGGATTAACGTCCTGACTTTC.

The V call is TRBV19, the J call TRBJ1-6; D is uncertain. Looked up from germline, CDR1 is LNHDA and CDR2 is SQIVND (reference sequence). The CDR3 has 14 residues. The ends were cut back, 3 bases at V and 7 bases at J, with 10 bases in the middle. The CDR3 nucleotides are TGTGCCAGTAGTATGACGGGATACAATTCACCCCTCCACTTT. Encoded protein: CASSMTGYNSPLHF.

The chain links TRBV4-1 to TRBJ2-7; D remains unclear. The V gene's germline CDR1 is MGHRA and CDR2 YSYEKL. Trimming took off 4 bases at V and 7 bases at J, with 11 bases between the two ends. The CDR3 totals 12 residues. In DNA form, the CDR3 reads TGCGCCAGCAGCCGAGAGCTGGGGGAGCAGTACTTC. Amino acid sequence: CASSRELGEQYF.